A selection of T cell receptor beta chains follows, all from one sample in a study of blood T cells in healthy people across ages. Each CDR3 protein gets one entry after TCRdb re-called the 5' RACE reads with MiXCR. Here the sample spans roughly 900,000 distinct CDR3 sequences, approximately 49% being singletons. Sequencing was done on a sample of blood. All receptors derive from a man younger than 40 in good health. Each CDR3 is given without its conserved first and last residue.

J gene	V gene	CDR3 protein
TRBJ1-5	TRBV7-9	ASSLASSNQPQH
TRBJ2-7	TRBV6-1	ASSGELGSAHEQY
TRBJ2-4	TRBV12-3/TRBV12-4	ASSKGDRGQNIQY
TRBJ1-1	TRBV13	ASSLGDSTEAF
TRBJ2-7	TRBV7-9	ASSLGADSGEQY
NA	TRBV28	ASSGGTASSYEQY
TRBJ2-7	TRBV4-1	ASTPGPGHYEQY
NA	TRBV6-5	ASSYGTGDTYEQY
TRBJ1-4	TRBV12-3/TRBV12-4	AAGWNEKLF
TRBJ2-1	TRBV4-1	ASSHTSGGTYNEQF
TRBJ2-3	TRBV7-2	ASRISGVNTDTQY
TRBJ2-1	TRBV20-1	SAGARSSYNEQF
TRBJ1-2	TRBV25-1	ASSDSGYT
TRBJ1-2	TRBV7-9	ASSSLGTEANYGYT
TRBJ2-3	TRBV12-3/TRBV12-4	ASSLAHASGGANTQY
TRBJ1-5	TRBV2	ASRGRGTGNNQPQH
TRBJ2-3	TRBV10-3	AISESDRSTDTQY
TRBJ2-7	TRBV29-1	SVAQSSGGYEQY
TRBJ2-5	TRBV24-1	ATSTETQETQY
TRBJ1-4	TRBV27	ASSLSRLGKISTNEKLF
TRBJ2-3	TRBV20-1	SAGRASGGAVTDTQY
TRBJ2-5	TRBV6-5	ASSPAGSLGETQY
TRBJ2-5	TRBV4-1	ASSQAPGLETQY
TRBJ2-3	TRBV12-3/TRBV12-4	ASRSTGTADAQY
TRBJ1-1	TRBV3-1	ASSPNRRNTEAF